This entry concerns a single T cell receptor (beta chain). This record belongs to a study of blood T cell repertoires in COVID-19. Some clones are missing from TCRdb's copy, which holds only in-frame ones; the method was immunoSEQ multiplex PCR. Of approximately 240,000 clones in the sample, 80% to 95% were seen once. The CDR3 spans 14 residues. Germline trimming cut 7 bases from V and 3 bases from J; bases unmatched to any gene: 8. Germline CDR1 and CDR2: LGHNT and FRNRAP. The clonotype originates from a man aged 30 to 45 with COVID-19, enrolled during active disease. The rearrangement uses TRBV12-5 and TRBJ2-5; the match to TRBD1 covers 7 bases. Material for sequencing was peripheral blood. CDR3 coding DNA: TGTGCTAGTGCCAGGGGGATTAACAAAGAGACCCAGTACTTC. Its translation is CASARGINKETQYF.